The 18 T cell receptor beta chains listed next were all sequenced from one sample in a study of T cells after yellow fever vaccination. TCRdb ran MiXCR on the 5' RACE reads and lists one entry per CDR3 protein. Among approximately 580,000 distinct CDR3 sequences listed, about a sixth were seen once. This sample comprised PBMCs, obtained 4 to 6 days after the first yellow fever vaccination. Every receptor here comes from a man in his late teens or twenties who received the YFV17D yellow fever vaccine.

This clonotype was seen a handful of times. CDR3 nucleotide sequence: TGTGCCAGCAGCGACGACTTAGGCAGGGGCTTCCCCTATGGCTACACCTTC. It specifies CASSDDLGRGFPYGYTF. The chain joins TRBV6-1 to TRBJ1-2; D is perhaps TRBD1 (6 bases). Germline assignment: CDR1 MNHNS and CDR2 SASEGT. V dropped 6 bases and J dropped 4 bases, with 24 bases sitting between them. The CDR3 is 17 residues long.

This clonotype was detected a few times. The chain combines TRBV6-1 with TRBJ2-7, with a weak D call TRBD2 (5 bases). The germline V gene has CDR1 MNHNS and CDR2 SASEGT. With 6 bases removed from V and 4 bases from J, the gap between germline ends came to 22 bases. The CDR3 is 16 amino acids. Here the CDR3 reads CASSRDEGQLGYEQYF. CDR3 nucleotides: TGTGCCAGCAGCCGCGATGAGGGCCAATTAGGGTACGAGCAGTACTTC.

The rearrangement joins TRBV6-5 to TRBJ1-5, with no clear D. Trimming removed 7 bases from V and 1 base from J, with 8 bases in between. CDR1 and CDR2 (germline): MNHEY, SVGAGI. CDR3 size: 13 residues. The CDR3 DNA is TGTGCCAGCACGGCCAGGAGCAATCAGCCCCAGCATTTT. It specifies CASTARSNQPQHF.

V usage is TRBV6-5 and J usage is TRBJ2-4; a possible D gene is TRBD2 (5 bases). Trimming left V 0 bases short and J 0 bases short, with 9 bases between. The CDR3 contains 16 residues. In germline, CDR1 is MNHEY, CDR2 SVGAGI. Written as DNA, the CDR3 is TGTGCCAGCAGTTACTCGATCGGGGTAGCCAAAAACATTCAGTACTTC. Translated: CASSYSIGVAKNIQYF.

V is TRBV4-1 and J is TRBJ1-2; the D is unclear. The CDR3 length is 16 residues. V lost 2 bases to trimming and J lost 0 bases, with 13 bases between them. Germline CDR1 and CDR2: MGHRA and YSYEKL. This CDR3 reads CASSQRSVGPNYGYTF. CDR3 DNA: TGCGCCAGCAGCCAACGGAGCGTAGGCCCTAACTATGGCTACACCTTC.

This clonotype has a handful of counts. The V gene is TRBV10-2, the J gene TRBJ2-4, with TRBD2 as a possible D gene (6 bases). Trimming removed 6 bases from V and 9 bases from J, with 12 bases in between. CDR1 and CDR2 (germline): WSHSY, SAAADI. The CDR3 sequence is 12 residues long. Written as DNA, the CDR3 is TGCGCCAGCAGGGGAGGTTGGGGCATTCAGTACTTC. Translated: CASRGGWGIQYF.

This clonotype showed up just a few times. The V gene is TRBV25-1, the J gene TRBJ2-3, with D unresolved. V was shortened by 4 bases and J by 2 bases, with 13 bases between the two germline ends. The V gene's germline CDR1 is MGHDK and CDR2 SYGVNS. This CDR3 spans 15 amino acids. CDR3 DNA sequence: TGTGCCAGCAGTGGGAGTTGGGCGAACACAGATACGCAGTATTTT. As protein: CASSGSWANTDTQYF. Full variable domain (rest looked up from reference TRBV25-1 and TRBJ2-3): EADIYQTPRYLVIGTGKKITLECSQTMGHDKMYWYQQDPGMELHLIHYSYGVNSTEKGDLSSESTVSRIRTEHFPLTLESARPSHTSQYLCASSGSWANTDTQYFGPGTRLTVL.

The chain uses TRBV4-3 and TRBJ2-5; maybe TRBD2 (5 bases). Trimming took off 0 bases at V and 5 bases at J, with 13 bases between the two ends. CDR3 length: 15 residues. The V gene's germline CDR1 is LGHNA and CDR2 YSLEER. The chain's CDR3 is CASSQDPEGGETQYF. Written as DNA, the CDR3 is TGCGCCAGCAGCCAAGATCCAGAGGGCGGGGAGACCCAGTACTTC.

The chain recombines TRBV20-1 with TRBJ2-1; TRBD2 matches at 9 bases. Trimming took 3 bases from V and 9 from J; bases not matched to a gene: 9. Germline lookup yields CDR1 DFQATT and CDR2 SNEGSKA (reference sequence). CDR3 length: 14 residues. CDR3 nucleotide sequence: TGCAGTGCTAGGACTGGTAGCGGGGGCGGTGAGCAGTTCTTC. It yields the protein CSARTGSGGGEQFF.

Here the CDR3 DNA reads TGTGCCAGCAGCTTATTCCCTGATTACTACGAGCAGTACTTC. Translated: CASSLFPDYYEQYF. This rearrangement joins TRBV7-2 to TRBJ2-7; D uncertain. Germline V gives CDR1 SGHTA, CDR2 FQGNSA. CDR3 length: 14 amino acids. Trimming left V 2 bases short and J 3 bases short, with 11 bases between.

This clonotype appeared many times. The chain links TRBV5-1 to TRBJ2-3; 11 nucleotides agree with TRBD2. V shed 0 bases and J 4 bases; nucleotides not matched to a gene: 4. The CDR3 length is 16 residues. Germline CDR1 SGHRS, CDR2 YFSETQ. The CDR3 coding sequence is TGCGCCAGCAGCTTGGTCGGGACTAGCGGTTCAGATACGCAGTATTTT. It translates to CASSLVGTSGSDTQYF.

The rearrangement uses TRBV20-1 and TRBJ1-6; 7 bases match TRBD1. J gave up 6 bases and V 3 bases, and 5 bases lay outside the gene matches. Germline CDR1 DFQATT, CDR2 SNEGSKA (reference sequence). The CDR3 covers 14 residues. CDR3 sequence: CSASWTGLNSPLHF. CDR3 coding DNA: TGCAGTGCTAGTTGGACAGGACTTAATTCACCCCTCCACTTT.

This clonotype was seen a few times. The J gene is TRBJ2-2, the V gene TRBV19; 9 bases are shared with TRBD1. J lost 6 bases, V lost 7 bases, and 9 bases had no gene match. Germline V gives CDR1 LNHDA, CDR2 SQIVND (reference sequence). This CDR3 region has 15 residues. The CDR3 DNA reads TGTGCCAGTACCCCGGGACAGGGTCGGTCCGGGGAGCTGTTTTTT. Its protein product is CASTPGQGRSGELFF. Variable domain in full (rest from reference TRBV19 and TRBJ2-2): DGGITQSPKYLFRKEGQNVTLSCEQNLNHDAMYWYRQDPGQGLRLIYYSQIVNDFQKGDIAEGYSVSREKKESFPLTVTSAQKNPTAFYLCASTPGQGRSGELFFGEGSRLTVL.

The chain links TRBV7-9 to TRBJ1-2, with 7 positions matching TRBD1. The CDR3 is made up of 15 amino acids. Germline CDR1 reads SEHNR; CDR2 reads FQNEAQ (reference sequence). V lost 5 bases to trimming and J lost 0 bases; unmatched junction nucleotides: 6. CDR3 nucleotides: TGTGCCAGCAGCCTACAGGGGAGCACTAACTATGGCTACACCTTC. Protein sequence: CASSLQGSTNYGYTF.

This clonotype was detected once. The rearrangement links TRBV3-1 to TRBJ2-7; D is perhaps TRBD1 (6 bases). Germline assignment: CDR1 LGHDT and CDR2 YNNKEL (reference sequence). The CDR3 is 15 residues long. Trimming took off 4 bases at V and 3 bases at J, with 16 bases between the two ends. The CDR3 sequence: CASSPGLGGGYEQYV. The DNA for the CDR3 is TGTGCCAGCAGCCCCGGGCTTGGGGGCGGCTACGAGCAGTACGTC.

The sample holds a few counts of this clonotype. The chain is built from TRBV20-1 and TRBJ2-3; 7 bases align to TRBD2. With V trimmed by 5 bases and J by 0 bases, 5 bases remained unmatched. The CDR3 is made up of 14 amino acids. CDR1 is DFQATT and CDR2 is SNEGSKA in the germline V gene (reference sequence). CDR3 nucleotide sequence: TGCAGTGCTGTCCTAGCGGCTAGCACAGATACGCAGTATTTT. This gives the protein CSAVLAASTDTQYF.

The chain combines TRBV6-2 or TRBV6-3 with TRBJ2-1, with D possibly TRBD2 on 7 matching bases. Between the trimmed V and J ends, which lost 0 bases and 7 bases, there was a span of 22 bases. Germline loops: CDR1 MNHEY, CDR2 SVGEGT. The CDR3 extends over 18 amino acids. Here the CDR3 DNA reads TGTGCCAGCAGTTACTCGATGTCGGCGTTGCGGGGGCCTAATGAGCAGTTCTTC. This translates into CASSYSMSALRGPNEQFF.

The table lists this clonotype with a few counts. The V and J genes are TRBV10-3 and TRBJ2-7; possible D gene TRBD2, 5 bases. The CDR3 consists of 12 residues. V lost 3 bases and J lost 5, with 8 bases in between. Germline V lookup: CDR1 ENHRY, CDR2 SYGVKD. CDR3 region: CAISDGGNEQYF. The CDR3 bases are TGTGCCATCAGTGACGGAGGAAACGAGCAGTACTTC.